This T cell receptor beta chain was sequenced in a study of neurological immune-mediated disorders. Study-level findings and limits: No expanded-clone CDR3 amino acid sequence recurred across subjects, suggesting private TCR-beta repertoires.

This clonotype came up many times. Its antigen remains unidentified. Synthesis of cDNA used 5'RACE (with 10-nucleotide random UMIs). TCRdb used MiXCR to reprocess the 5' RACE reads, holding one entry per CDR3 protein. This sample has just under 60,000 distinct CDR3 sequences, with approximately 3.5% found just once. The unsorted libraries were made from 2 million PBMCs kept at -80 C. Trimming took off 6 bases at V and 4 bases at J, with 11 bases between the two ends. The CDR3 loop spans 13 amino acids. The germline CDR1 and CDR2 sequences are SGHRS and YFSETQ. Material: PBMCs. The receptor's source is a woman aged 25 to 39 with multiple sclerosis. The chain carries TRBV5-1 and TRBJ1-3; D possibly corresponds to TRBD1 (5 bases). In nucleotides, the CDR3 is TGCGCCAGCACGTCGGGGACGGGAAACACCATATATTTT. Protein product: CASTSGTGNTIYF.